The T cell receptor (beta chain) under discussion was sequenced for a study of T cell responses to AZD1222 COVID-19 vaccine. Notes on the study in general: The sample set comprised mostly white British donors with more females, and clonal diversity was possibly underestimated. CD4 TCRs linked to vaccination spanned spike, dominating at 160-218 and 743-854.

Clones were read by immunoSEQ multiplex PCR, and TCRdb kept only the in-frame ones, dropping some. Altogether approximately 84,000 clones are present, roughly 90% being singletons, with the ten largest covering over 2%. The length of the CDR3 is 12 residues. The V end was cut by 4 bases, the J end by 5 bases, with 8 bases between. Germline CDR1 SQVTM, CDR2 ANQGSEA. As for this clone: Antigen: not known.

The material was peripheral blood, obtained on day 0 of AZD1222 vaccination. The receptor was derived from an adult in good health. The V call is TRBV29-1, the J call TRBJ2-2; D is unclear. CDR3 sequence: CSVGELTGELFF. Written as DNA, the CDR3 is TGCAGCGTTGGAGAGCTAACCGGGGAGCTGTTTTTT.